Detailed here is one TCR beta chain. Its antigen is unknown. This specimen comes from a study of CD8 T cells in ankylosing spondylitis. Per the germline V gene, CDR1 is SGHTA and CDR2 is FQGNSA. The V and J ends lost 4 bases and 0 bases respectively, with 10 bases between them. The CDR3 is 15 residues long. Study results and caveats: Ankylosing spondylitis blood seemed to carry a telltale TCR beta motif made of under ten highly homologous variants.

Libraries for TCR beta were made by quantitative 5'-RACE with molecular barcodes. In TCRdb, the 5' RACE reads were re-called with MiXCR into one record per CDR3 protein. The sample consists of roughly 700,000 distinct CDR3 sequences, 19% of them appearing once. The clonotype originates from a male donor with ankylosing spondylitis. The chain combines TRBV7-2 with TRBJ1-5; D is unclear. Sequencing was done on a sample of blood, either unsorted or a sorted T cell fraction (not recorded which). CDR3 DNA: TGTGCCAGCAGCTCCCACCGTCTTAGCAATCAGCCCCAGCATTTT. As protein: CASSSHRLSNQPQHF.